Listed below are T cell receptor beta chains from one sample, sequenced in a study of T cell changes during pregnancy in multiple sclerosis. Clones were read by immunoSEQ multiplex PCR, and TCRdb kept only the in-frame ones, dropping some. The sample has tens of thousands of clones; about 92% are singletons. The sample was peripheral blood, taken after pregnancy. The receptors stem from a female donor with multiple sclerosis, enrolled in a pregnancy study. Both conserved end residues are part of each CDR3. Fields, in order: D gene, J gene, V gene, clone size, CDR3 protein, CDR3 DNA. A D gene is named only where the DNA matches it firmly. Clone size, where shown, is once, few, many, or a class for clones that have expanded.

NA TRBJ2-3 TRBV28 once CASGQPDTQYF TGTGCCAGTGGACAGCCAGATACGCAGTATTTT
NA TRBJ2-1 TRBV19 once CASSTGTYGYNEQFF TGTGCCAGTAGCACCGGGACTTACGGATACAATGAGCAGTTCTTC
TRBD2 TRBJ2-3 TRBV9 NA CASSVPAGEADTQYF TGTGCCAGCAGCGTACCAGCGGGAGAAGCAGATACGCAGTATTTT
TRBD2 TRBJ2-1 TRBV11-3 NA CASSFGTSGLYNEQFF TGTGCCAGCAGCTTCGGGACTAGCGGATTATACAATGAGCAGTTCTTC
TRBD2 TRBJ2-1 TRBV11-2 NA CASSPSGIFYNEQFF TGTGCCAGCAGCCCAAGCGGGATATTTTATAATGAGCAGTTCTTC
NA TRBJ1-3 TRBV6-1 NA CASSEVGASGNTIYF TGTGCCAGCAGTGAAGTAGGGGCCTCCGGAAACACCATATATTTT
NA TRBJ2-1 TRBV21-1 NA CASSPRGLAGSFFDEQFF TGTGCCAGCAGCCCCAGGGGGCTAGCGGGATCTTTTTTCGATGAGCAGTTCTTC
TRBD2 TRBJ2-3 TRBV19 NA CASSILAGAPGPTDTQYF TGTGCCAGTAGTATCCTAGCGGGAGCCCCCGGTCCCACAGATACGCAGTATTTT
NA TRBJ2-7 TRBV5-1 NA CASRPGTSSSYEQYF TGCGCCAGCAGGCCTGGGACTTCAAGCTCCTACGAGCAGTACTTC
NA TRBJ1-3 TRBV7-9 NA CASSLGRAVGNTIYF TGTGCCAGCAGCTTAGGCAGGGCGGTTGGAAACACCATATATTTT
NA TRBJ2-1 TRBV7-6 NA CASSPRAPGLQAGNEQFF TGTGCCAGCAGCCCGAGGGCACCGGGACTCCAAGCCGGCAATGAGCAGTTCTTC
NA TRBJ1-2 TRBV28 once CASSLGPRGWDYGYTF TGTGCCAGCAGTTTAGGTCCCAGGGGATGGGACTATGGCTACACCTTC
TRBD2 TRBJ2-1 TRBV27 NA CASSLYPAGGSWSYNEQFF TGTGCCAGCAGTTTATACCCAGCGGGAGGGTCCTGGTCCTACAATGAGCAGTTCTTC
TRBD1 TRBJ2-7 TRBV5-1 NA CASRQDRASYEQYF TGCGCCAGCAGGCAGGACAGGGCCTCCTACGAGCAGTACTTC
TRBD1 TRBJ1-2 TRBV27 NA CASSAGTGIYGYTF TGTGCCAGCAGCGCCGGGACAGGGATCTATGGCTACACCTTC
TRBD2 TRBJ2-5 TRBV5-4 NA CASSQGLAGDPEETQYF TGTGCCAGCAGCCAGGGACTAGCGGGAGACCCTGAGGAGACCCAGTACTTC
NA TRBJ2-1 TRBV13 NA CASSYPQRASSYNEQFF TGTGCCAGCAGCTACCCTCAGCGGGCTAGCTCCTACAATGAGCAGTTCTTC
NA TRBJ2-7 TRBV21-1 NA CASSKVSPLFLYLVTGVVADEQYF TGTGCCAGCAGCAAAGTATCGCCCCTTTTCCTTTACCTAGTGACGGGAGTAGTAGCGGACGAGCAGTACTTC
TRBD1 TRBJ1-2 TRBV11-3 NA CASSTRTGPYGYTF TGTGCCAGCAGCACAAGGACAGGCCCCTATGGCTACACCTTC
TRBD1 TRBJ2-6 TRBV28 NA CASSLRDRGRYGANVLTF TGTGCCAGCAGTTTGCGGGACAGGGGACGTTATGGGGCCAACGTCCTGACTTTC
TRBD1 TRBJ2-3 TRBV6-5 NA CASSSPPDRGADTQYF TGTGCCAGCAGTTCTCCGCCGGACAGGGGTGCAGATACGCAGTATTTT
TRBD2 TRBJ2-7 TRBV11-2 NA CASSSPRRLAGNSYEQYF TGTGCCAGCAGCTCGCCGCGGAGGCTAGCGGGGAACTCCTACGAGCAGTACTTC
NA TRBJ1-2 TRBV12-5 NA CASGFHQGGDGYTF TGTGCTAGTGGTTTCCACCAAGGGGGGGATGGCTACACCTTC
TRBD2 TRBJ2-1 TRBV15 NA CATSTGLAGGRNEQFF TGTGCCACCAGCACCGGACTAGCGGGAGGGAGGAATGAGCAGTTCTTC
TRBD1 TRBJ1-1 TRBV27 NA CASLGQGRVISTEAFF TGTGCCAGCCTTGGACAGGGTAGGGTTATAAGCACTGAAGCTTTCTTT
NA TRBJ2-3 TRBV5-1 NA CASSSGLTTDTQYF TGCGCCAGCAGCTCGGGACTTACCACAGATACGCAGTATTTT
NA TRBJ1-5 TRBV29-1 NA CSVARGAGNQPQHF TGCAGCGTTGCACGGGGGGCAGGCAATCAGCCCCAGCATTTT
TRBD2 TRBJ2-3 TRBV12-5 NA CASAPGGTDTQYF TGTGCTAGTGCTCCCGGGGGGACAGATACGCAGTATTTT
TRBD1 TRBJ1-4 TRBV5-4 NA CASSFRQGEANEKLFF TGTGCCAGCAGCTTCCGACAGGGGGAGGCTAATGAAAAACTGTTTTTT
TRBD1 TRBJ2-2 TRBV6-5 NA CASGTDSNTGELFF TGTGCCAGCGGGACAGATTCGAACACCGGGGAGCTGTTTTTT
NA TRBJ1-3 TRBV7-6 NA CASSLQGGNTIYF TGTGCCAGCAGCTTACAGGGTGGAAACACCATATATTTT
TRBD1 TRBJ2-1 TRBV5-1 NA CASSPILEDRVYNEQFF TGCGCCAGCAGCCCGATTTTAGAGGACAGGGTATACAATGAGCAGTTCTTC
NA TRBJ1-1 TRBV19 NA CASRMLQGETEAFF TGTGCCAGTCGAATGTTACAGGGAGAAACTGAAGCTTTCTTT
TRBD1 TRBJ1-2 TRBV25-1 NA CASSEADRVLRGYTF TGTGCCAGCAGTGAGGCGGACAGGGTGTTAAGGGGCTACACCTTC
TRBD1 TRBJ2-5 TRBV7-2 NA CASSRDRASETQYF TGTGCCAGCAGTCGGGACAGGGCGAGTGAGACCCAGTACTTC
TRBD1 TRBJ2-7 TRBV4-3 NA CASSQGHTGDTYEQYF TGCGCCAGCAGCCAAGGTCATACAGGGGACACCTACGAGCAGTACTTC
TRBD2 TRBJ2-3 TRBV19 NA CASSIGLAGADTQYF TGTGCCAGTAGTATAGGACTAGCGGGAGCAGATACGCAGTATTTT
TRBD1 TRBJ2-7 TRBV19 NA CASSMGTDRDWYEQYF TGTGCCAGTAGTATGGGAACGGACAGGGATTGGTACGAGCAGTACTTC
NA TRBJ2-3 TRBV7-9 NA CASSLFSRGTGDPTDTQYF TGTGCCAGCAGCTTATTTTCTCGCGGGACTGGGGACCCCACAGATACGCAGTATTTT
NA TRBJ1-2 TRBV7-3 NA CASSLGSEYGYTF TGTGCCAGCAGCTTAGGGTCGGAGTATGGCTACACCTTC
NA TRBJ1-2 TRBV4-3 NA CASSPHRSEQGGYGYTF TGCGCCAGCAGCCCCCACCGGAGTGAGCAGGGAGGCTATGGCTACACCTTC
NA TRBJ2-1 TRBV6-6 NA CASSFFADEQFF TGTGCCAGCAGTTTTTTCGCGGATGAGCAGTTCTTC
TRBD1 TRBJ1-1 TRBV4-3 NA CASSQGRGTTEAFF TGCGCCAGCAGCCAGGGCAGGGGGACCACTGAAGCTTTCTTT
NA TRBJ1-1 TRBV5-4 NA CASSLARGWPTEAFF TGTGCCAGCAGCTTGGCTCGGGGTTGGCCCACTGAAGCTTTCTTT
TRBD1 TRBJ2-5 TRBV7-7 NA CASSPDRGVETQYF TGTGCTAGCAGCCCCGACAGGGGGGTGGAGACCCAGTACTTC
NA TRBJ2-1 TRBV29-1 NA CSVGNGQLVYNEQFF TGCAGCGTTGGAAATGGGCAGCTCGTCTACAATGAGCAGTTCTTC
TRBD2 TRBJ2-1 TRBV9 NA CASRTSGTDEQFF TGTGCCAGCCGGACTAGCGGGACTGATGAGCAGTTCTTC
NA TRBJ2-7 TRBV9 NA CASSPPDSHGMREQYF TGTGCCAGCAGCCCCCCGGACTCGCACGGAATGCGGGAGCAGTACTTC
NA TRBJ2-4 TRBV11-2 NA CASSSQDRLAKNIQYF TGTGCCAGCAGCTCACAGGACCGGTTAGCCAAAAACATTCAGTACTTC
TRBD2 TRBJ2-3 TRBV5-4 NA CASSLGLAGDTQYF TGTGCCAGCAGCTTGGGACTAGCGGGAGATACGCAGTATTTT
TRBD1 TRBJ2-3 TRBV5-1 NA CASSLGGTGGEDTQYF TGCGCCAGCAGCTTGGGAGGGACAGGGGGCGAAGATACGCAGTATTTT
NA TRBJ2-7 TRBV14 NA CASSQDDWAGVYF TGTGCCAGCAGCCAAGATGATTGGGCAGGGGTGTACTTC
TRBD1 TRBJ1-1 TRBV7-3 once CASSPGGTMRNTEAFF TGTGCCAGCAGCCCAGGGGGAACAATGAGGAACACTGAAGCTTTCTTT
TRBD1 TRBJ1-2 TRBV9 NA CASSVGDRGLGGYGYTF TGTGCCAGCAGCGTGGGGGACAGGGGGCTCGGTGGCTATGGCTACACCTTC
NA TRBJ1-2 TRBV11-3 NA CASSLRAGPAF TGTGCCAGCAGCTTACGGGCAGGGCCAGCCTTC
NA TRBJ2-2 TRBV2 NA CASSPQQAGELFF TGTGCCAGCAGTCCCCAACAGGCCGGGGAGCTGTTTTTT
NA TRBJ2-3 TRBV19 NA CASSMRLRGDTQYF TGTGCCAGTAGTATGAGGCTAAGAGGGGATACGCAGTATTTT
NA TRBJ2-7 TRBV13 once CASSLGYSLSYEQYF TGTGCCAGCAGCTTAGGCTACAGCCTTTCCTACGAGCAGTACTTC
NA TRBJ2-7 TRBV6-5 once CASRQTGAYEQYF TGTGCCAGCAGGCAAACCGGGGCCTACGAGCAGTACTTC